These T cell receptor beta chains were read from a single sample in a study of OX40 agonist ivuxolimab in advanced cancers. Using immunoSEQ multiplex PCR, the repertoire was profiled, and TCRdb retains in-frame clones only, with some absent. The sample has around 65,000 clones, more than 85% seen once; the top ten hold more than 9.5%. Sequenced here: CD4+ or CD8+ T cells sorted from blood, sampled in a trial of the OX40 agonist ivuxolimab. These receptors were taken from an adult with an advanced solid tumor such as melanoma, head and neck, liver or kidney cancer. Both conserved end residues are part of each CDR3. The order of the fields is CDR3 protein, clone size, V gene, J gene. Size is omitted from some rows. Given values are once, few, many or a class for expanded clones.

CDR3 protein: CASSETYNEQFF
clone size: .
V gene: TRBV2
J gene: TRBJ2-1

CDR3 protein: CASSWGPQRAMTYNEQFF
clone size: .
V gene: TRBV5-1
J gene: TRBJ2-1

CDR3 protein: CASSQPERGSYEQYF
clone size: .
V gene: TRBV5-1
J gene: TRBJ2-7

CDR3 protein: CASSGGLDGGGELFF
clone size: .
V gene: TRBV6-5
J gene: TRBJ2-2

CDR3 protein: CAVSEENTIYF
clone size: .
V gene: TRBV10-3
J gene: TRBJ1-3

CDR3 protein: CASSSRDGGEEETQYF
clone size: few
V gene: TRBV7-9
J gene: TRBJ2-5

CDR3 protein: CASSLDSSRGEQYF
clone size: .
V gene: TRBV28
J gene: TRBJ2-7

CDR3 protein: CASSISSGYNEQFF
clone size: .
V gene: TRBV19
J gene: TRBJ2-1

CDR3 protein: CASSSRGTEAFF
clone size: .
V gene: TRBV7-9
J gene: TRBJ1-1

CDR3 protein: CASGGNKNEQFF
clone size: .
V gene: TRBV5-1
J gene: TRBJ2-1

CDR3 protein: CASSDTGGSYEQYF
clone size: .
V gene: TRBV18
J gene: TRBJ2-7

CDR3 protein: CASSQAPGHMAFF
clone size: .
V gene: TRBV4-1
J gene: TRBJ1-1

CDR3 protein: CASSQQERETAYLQETQYF
clone size: few
V gene: TRBV14
J gene: TRBJ2-5

CDR3 protein: CASSVTGTGLSYEQYF
clone size: .
V gene: TRBV28
J gene: TRBJ2-7

CDR3 protein: CASSQDTNQPQHF
clone size: .
V gene: TRBV4-1
J gene: TRBJ1-5

CDR3 protein: CASSLVSIGPSTDTQYF
clone size: .
V gene: TRBV5-5
J gene: TRBJ2-3

CDR3 protein: CASSLDTRGDEQFF
clone size: .
V gene: TRBV11-2
J gene: TRBJ2-1

CDR3 protein: CASSLGRVAGDTDTQYF
clone size: .
V gene: TRBV7-9
J gene: TRBJ2-3

CDR3 protein: CASSLYRGAQETQYF
clone size: .
V gene: TRBV7-2
J gene: TRBJ2-5

CDR3 protein: CASSLTVTGGNEQYF
clone size: .
V gene: TRBV7-9
J gene: TRBJ2-7

CDR3 protein: CASSLGGRENTEAFF
clone size: .
V gene: TRBV7-9
J gene: TRBJ1-1

CDR3 protein: CASSSRQGYTGELFF
clone size: .
V gene: TRBV7-9
J gene: TRBJ2-2

CDR3 protein: CASSIVSGSYEQYF
clone size: .
V gene: TRBV19
J gene: TRBJ2-7

CDR3 protein: CSVADTGPEQYF
clone size: .
V gene: TRBV29-1
J gene: TRBJ2-7

CDR3 protein: CASGETGTPSYEQYF
clone size: .
V gene: TRBV2
J gene: TRBJ2-7

CDR3 protein: CSVVTPGTGRFNGYTF
clone size: .
V gene: TRBV29-1
J gene: TRBJ1-2

CDR3 protein: CASSSTTTWAPDTQYF
clone size: .
V gene: TRBV5-1
J gene: TRBJ2-3

CDR3 protein: CASSLGAYGAYNEQFF
clone size: .
V gene: TRBV11-2
J gene: TRBJ2-1